The 4 T cell receptor beta chains below were found in one sample sequenced in a study of T cells of healthy individuals (dated by TCRdb to about 2018). Preparation of the library involved 5' RACE. Sequencing was carried out with an Illumina MiSeq. TCRdb applied fastp at Q25 and MiXCR to the public reads, then kept only in-frame beta chains. CDR3 protein duplicates are merged, each entry listing the most common genes and DNA. The sample table holds roughly 87,000 distinct CDR3 sequences, of which approximately 15% were seen once. The ten most abundant clones make up about 6.2% of the sample. Every receptor here comes from a human donor in good health.

In its sample, this clonotype was seen a few times. The chain recombines TRBV12-3 or TRBV12-4 with TRBJ2-3, with D perhaps TRBD1 (5 bases). This CDR3 comprises 13 residues. V was trimmed by 6 bases and J by 1 base, leaving 8 bases between them. The CDR3, as DNA: TGTGCCAGCAGGATACAGGGCACAGATACGCAGTATTTT. It specifies CASRIQGTDTQYF.

The chain joins TRBV6-2 or TRBV6-3 to TRBJ2-5, with a weak D call TRBD1 (6 bases). The CDR3 is 15 residues long. CDR1 and CDR2 from the germline V gene are MNHEY and SVGEGT. The ends were cut back, 1 base at V and 2 bases at J, with 11 bases in the middle. This CDR3 reads CASSYYWDNQETQYF. CDR3 bases: TGTGCCAGCAGTTACTACTGGGACAATCAAGAGACCCAGTACTTC.

This clonotype was observed a few times. The gene calls are TRBV28 and TRBJ2-2; 9 bases are shared with TRBD1. Germline CDR1 MDHEN, CDR2 SYDVKM. The CDR3 has 16 residues. Germline trimming cut 3 bases from V and 5 bases from J; bases unmatched to any gene: 7. The CDR3 spells CASSFPGTGFTGELFF. The DNA for the CDR3 is TGTGCCAGCAGTTTCCCCGGGACAGGGTTTACCGGGGAGCTGTTTTTT.

This clonotype showed up just a few times. This chain connects TRBV10-3 to TRBJ2-7; 7 bases align to TRBD1. Per germline, CDR1 ENHRY and CDR2 SYGVKD. The J segment lost 0 bases and the V segment lost 8 bases, leaving 7 bases of the junction unmatched. CDR3 length: 14 residues. This CDR3 is CAIRQGGSSYEQYF. Here the CDR3 DNA reads TGTGCCATCCGACAGGGTGGGAGCTCCTACGAGCAGTACTTC.